The rows below give T cell receptor beta chains drawn from one sample of a study of blood T cell repertoires in COVID-19. Only in-frame clones appear in the TCRdb table, and some are missing; sequencing was by immunoSEQ multiplex PCR. The table records 250,000 to 350,000 clones, 85% to 90% of them present only once. Sample: peripheral blood. The receptors were gathered from a man between 25 and 39 years old with acute or convalescent COVID-19. The CDR3 runs from the conserved cysteine through the conserved F or W. D genes are given only for firm matches. Rows give clone size only sometimes, using once, few, many, or a class for an expanded clone.

J,size,D,V,DNA,CDR3
TRBJ1-1,NA,TRBD1,TRBV6-1,TGTGCCAGCAGTGACCGACAGGGCGTTGCGACTGAAGCTTTCTTT,CASSDRQGVATEAFF
TRBJ2-5,NA,NA,TRBV4-2,TGTGCCAGCAGCCAAGACCAGGGGCCGAGTAGGGAGACCCAGTACTTC,CASSQDQGPSRETQYF
TRBJ2-3,NA,TRBD2,TRBV28,TGTACGACTAGCGGGGGGGTCGGGGCATTCGGCACAGATACGCAGTATTTT,CTTSGGVGAFGTDTQYF
TRBJ1-2,NA,NA,TRBV28,TGTGCCAGTAGATTGACAGGAAGCGGCTACACCTTC,CASRLTGSGYTF
TRBJ2-5,NA,NA,TRBV7-7,TGTGCTAGCAGCTTAGGGAGAGGACAGCAAGAGACCCAGTACTTC,CASSLGRGQQETQYF
TRBJ1-1,NA,TRBD1,TRBV5-5,TGTGCCAGCAGCTCCGGGGACAGCTATGAAGCTTTCTTT,CASSSGDSYEAFF
TRBJ1-3,NA,TRBD1,TRBV19,TGTGCCAGTAGTACTGGACAGGCCTACTCTGGAAACACCATATATTTT,CASSTGQAYSGNTIYF
TRBJ2-3,few,NA,TRBV7-2,TGTGCCAGCAGCACTAGCCGAGGGTCACCTAGCACAGATACGCAGTATTTT,CASSTSRGSPSTDTQYF
TRBJ1-6,NA,NA,TRBV28,TGTGCCAGCAGTTTAGAGTTATCTGGGAGCTCCTATAATTCACCCCTCCACTTT,CASSLELSGSSYNSPLHF
TRBJ1-1,few,NA,TRBV6-5,TGTGCCAGTACCCCACCGGAGCGGAACACTGAAGCTTTCTTT,CASTPPERNTEAFF